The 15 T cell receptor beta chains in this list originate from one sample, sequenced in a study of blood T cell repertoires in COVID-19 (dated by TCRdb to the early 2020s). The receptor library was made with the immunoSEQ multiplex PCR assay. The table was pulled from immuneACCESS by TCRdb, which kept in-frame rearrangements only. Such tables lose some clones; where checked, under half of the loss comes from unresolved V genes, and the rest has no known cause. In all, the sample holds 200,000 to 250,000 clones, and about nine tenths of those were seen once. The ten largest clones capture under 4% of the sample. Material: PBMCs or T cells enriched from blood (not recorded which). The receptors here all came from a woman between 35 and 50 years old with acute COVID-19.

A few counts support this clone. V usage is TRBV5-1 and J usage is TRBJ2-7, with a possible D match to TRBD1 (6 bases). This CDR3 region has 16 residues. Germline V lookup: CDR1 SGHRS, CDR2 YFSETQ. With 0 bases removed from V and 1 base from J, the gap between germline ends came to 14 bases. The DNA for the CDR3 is TGCGCCAGCAGCTTGGGTGACAGGCTTAGGTCCTACGAGCAGTACTTC. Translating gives CASSLGDRLRSYEQYF.

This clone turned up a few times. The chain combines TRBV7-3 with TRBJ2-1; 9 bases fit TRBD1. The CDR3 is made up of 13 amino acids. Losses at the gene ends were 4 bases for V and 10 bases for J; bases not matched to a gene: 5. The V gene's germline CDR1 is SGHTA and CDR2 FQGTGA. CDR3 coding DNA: TGTGCCAGCAGCTCTGGGACAGGGTTGGAGCAGTTCTTC. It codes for CASSSGTGLEQFF.

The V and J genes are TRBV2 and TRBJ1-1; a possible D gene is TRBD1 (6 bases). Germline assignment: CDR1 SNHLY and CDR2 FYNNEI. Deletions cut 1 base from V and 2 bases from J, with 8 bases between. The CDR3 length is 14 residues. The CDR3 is CASSEGQANTEAFF. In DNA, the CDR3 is TGTGCCAGCAGTGAAGGACAGGCCAACACTGAAGCTTTCTTT. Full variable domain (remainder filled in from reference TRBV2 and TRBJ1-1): EPEVTQTPSHQVTQMGQEVILRCVPISNHLYFYWYRQILGQKVEFLVSFYNNEISEKSEIFDDQFSVERPDGSNFTLKIRSTKLEDSAMYFCASSEGQANTEAFFGQGTRLTVV.

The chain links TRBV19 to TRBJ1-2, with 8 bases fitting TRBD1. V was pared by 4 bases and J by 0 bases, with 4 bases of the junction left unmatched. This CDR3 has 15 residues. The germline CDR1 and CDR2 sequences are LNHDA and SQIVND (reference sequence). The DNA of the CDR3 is TGTGCCAGTAGTACCGACAGGGGCTCTAACTATGGCTACACCTTC. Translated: CASSTDRGSNYGYTF. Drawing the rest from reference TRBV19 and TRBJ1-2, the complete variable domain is DGGITQSPKYLFRKEGQNVTLSCEQNLNHDAMYWYRQDPGQGLRLIYYSQIVNDFQKGDIAEGYSVSREKKESFPLTVTSAQKNPTAFYLCASSTDRGSNYGYTFGSGTRLTVV.

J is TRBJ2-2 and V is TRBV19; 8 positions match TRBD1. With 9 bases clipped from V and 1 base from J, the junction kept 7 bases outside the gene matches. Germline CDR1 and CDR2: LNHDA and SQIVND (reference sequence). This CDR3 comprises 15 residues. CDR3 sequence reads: CASIRQGKNTGELFF. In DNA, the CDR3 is TGTGCCAGCATTCGACAGGGGAAGAACACCGGGGAGCTGTTTTTT.

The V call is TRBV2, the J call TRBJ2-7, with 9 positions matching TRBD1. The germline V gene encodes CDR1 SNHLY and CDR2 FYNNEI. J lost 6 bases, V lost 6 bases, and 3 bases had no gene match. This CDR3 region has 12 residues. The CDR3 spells CASREDRGEQYV. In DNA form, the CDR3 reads TGTGCCAGCAGGGAGGACAGGGGCGAGCAGTACGTC.

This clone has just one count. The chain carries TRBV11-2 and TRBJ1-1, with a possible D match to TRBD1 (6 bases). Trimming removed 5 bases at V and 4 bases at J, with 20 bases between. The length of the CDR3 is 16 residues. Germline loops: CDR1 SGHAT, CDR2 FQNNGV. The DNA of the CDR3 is TGTGCCAGCAGCCCAGGGCGGGGGCGCAGGGGCACTGAAGCTTTCTTT. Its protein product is CASSPGRGRRGTEAFF.

The CDR3, as DNA: TGTGCCAGCAATAAGGGACAGGGAAATTCACCCCTCCACTTT. Translated: CASNKGQGNSPLHF. V gene TRBV2 combines with J gene TRBJ1-6; 9 bases map to TRBD1. The V segment lost 7 bases and the J segment 7 bases; nucleotides outside the gene matches: 5. The V gene's germline CDR1 is SNHLY and CDR2 FYNNEI. This CDR3 has 14 amino acids.

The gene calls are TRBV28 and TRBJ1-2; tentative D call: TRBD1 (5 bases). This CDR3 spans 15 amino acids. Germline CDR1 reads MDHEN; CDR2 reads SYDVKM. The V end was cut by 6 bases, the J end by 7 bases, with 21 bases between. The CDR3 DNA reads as TGTGCCAGCAGCCCCCCCTTGGGGCAATCGGGTGGCTACACCTTC. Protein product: CASSPPLGQSGGYTF.

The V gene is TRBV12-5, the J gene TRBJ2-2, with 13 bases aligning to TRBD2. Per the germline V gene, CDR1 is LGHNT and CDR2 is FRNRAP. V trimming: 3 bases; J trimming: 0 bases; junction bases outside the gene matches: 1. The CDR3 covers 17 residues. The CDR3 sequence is CASGFTSGGANTGELFF. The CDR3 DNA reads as TGTGCTAGTGGTTTCACTAGCGGGGGGGCGAACACCGGGGAGCTGTTTTTT.

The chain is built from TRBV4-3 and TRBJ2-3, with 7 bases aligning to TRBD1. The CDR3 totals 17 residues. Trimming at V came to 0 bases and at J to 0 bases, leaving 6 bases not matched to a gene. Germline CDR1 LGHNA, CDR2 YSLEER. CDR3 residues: CASSQDRDRFSTDTQYF. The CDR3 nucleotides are TGCGCCAGCAGCCAAGATAGGGACAGATTTAGCACAGATACGCAGTATTTT.

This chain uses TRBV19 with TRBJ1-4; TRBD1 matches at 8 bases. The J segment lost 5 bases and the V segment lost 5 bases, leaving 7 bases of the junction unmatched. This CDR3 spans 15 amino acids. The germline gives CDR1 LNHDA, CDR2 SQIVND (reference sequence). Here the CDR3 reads CASSDGQGPNEKLFF. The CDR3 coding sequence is TGTGCCAGTAGTGACGGACAGGGCCCGAATGAAAAACTGTTTTTT.

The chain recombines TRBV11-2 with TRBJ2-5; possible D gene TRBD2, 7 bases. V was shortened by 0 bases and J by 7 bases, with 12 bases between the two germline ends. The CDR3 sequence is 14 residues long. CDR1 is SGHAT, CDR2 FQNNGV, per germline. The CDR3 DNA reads TGTGCCAGCAGCTTAGAGGCGGGGGCGCGGACCCAGTACTTC. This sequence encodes CASSLEAGARTQYF.

The CDR3 protein is CASSQAPVQGGDEKLFF. CDR3 bases: TGCGCCAGCAGCCAGGCTCCGGTACAGGGAGGGGATGAAAAACTGTTTTTT. The chain recombines TRBV4-3 with TRBJ1-4; TRBD1 is a possible D gene (6 bases). The V end was cut by 3 bases, the J end by 6 bases, with 20 bases between. Germline CDR1 reads LGHNA; CDR2 reads YSLEER. The CDR3 totals 17 residues.

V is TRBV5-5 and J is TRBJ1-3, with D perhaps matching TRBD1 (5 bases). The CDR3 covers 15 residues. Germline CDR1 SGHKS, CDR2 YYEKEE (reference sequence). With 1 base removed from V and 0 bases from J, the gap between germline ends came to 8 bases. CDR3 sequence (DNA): TGTGCCAGCAGCTTGCAGGGTCTCTCTGGAAACACCATATATTTT. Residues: CASSLQGLSGNTIYF.